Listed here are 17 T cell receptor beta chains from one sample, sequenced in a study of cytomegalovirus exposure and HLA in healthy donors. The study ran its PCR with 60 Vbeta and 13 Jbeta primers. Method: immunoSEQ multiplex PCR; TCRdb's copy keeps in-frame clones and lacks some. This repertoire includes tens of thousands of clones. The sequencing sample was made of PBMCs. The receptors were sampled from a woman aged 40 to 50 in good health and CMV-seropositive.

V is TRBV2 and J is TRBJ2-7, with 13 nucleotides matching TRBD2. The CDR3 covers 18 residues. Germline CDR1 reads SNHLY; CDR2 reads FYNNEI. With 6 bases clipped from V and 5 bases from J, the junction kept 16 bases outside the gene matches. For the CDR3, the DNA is TGTGCCAGCAGGGGATTATTAACTAGCGGGAGGGCCTTCGACGAGCAGTACTTC. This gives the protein CASRGLLTSGRAFDEQYF. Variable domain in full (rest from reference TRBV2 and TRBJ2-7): EPEVTQTPSHQVTQMGQEVILRCVPISNHLYFYWYRQILGQKVEFLVSFYNNEISEKSEIFDDQFSVERPDGSNFTLKIRSTKLEDSAMYFCASRGLLTSGRAFDEQYFGPGTRLTVT.

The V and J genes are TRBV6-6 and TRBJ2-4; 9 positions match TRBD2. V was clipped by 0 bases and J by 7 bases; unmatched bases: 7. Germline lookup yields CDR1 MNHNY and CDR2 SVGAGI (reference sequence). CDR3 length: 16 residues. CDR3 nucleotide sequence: TGTGCCAGCAGTTACTCCGGCGGGGGGGCGGGGAACATTCAGTACTTC. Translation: CASSYSGGGAGNIQYF.

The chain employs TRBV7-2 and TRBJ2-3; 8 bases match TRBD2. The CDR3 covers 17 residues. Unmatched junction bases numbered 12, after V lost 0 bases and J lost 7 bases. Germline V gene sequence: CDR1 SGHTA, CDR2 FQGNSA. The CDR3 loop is CASSLARTGGGLYTQYF. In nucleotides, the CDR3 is TGTGCCAGCAGCTTAGCGCGGACGGGGGGGGGCTTGTATACGCAGTATTTT. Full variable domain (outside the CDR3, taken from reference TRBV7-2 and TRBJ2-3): GAGVSQSPSNKVTEKGKDVELRCDPISGHTALYWYRQSLGQGLEFLIYFQGNSAPDKSGLPSDRFSAERTGGSVSTLTIQRTQQEDSAVYLCASSLARTGGGLYTQYFGPGTRLTVL.

The CDR3 region is CASSVAGQGWPGELFF. In DNA, the CDR3 is TGTGCCAGCAGCGTAGCAGGACAGGGGTGGCCCGGGGAGCTGTTTTTT. The chain couples TRBV9 to TRBJ2-2, with 9 bases matching TRBD1. There are 16 residues in the CDR3. V trimming: 0 bases; J trimming: 6 bases; junction bases outside the gene matches: 6. The germline V gene has CDR1 SGDLS and CDR2 YYNGEE.

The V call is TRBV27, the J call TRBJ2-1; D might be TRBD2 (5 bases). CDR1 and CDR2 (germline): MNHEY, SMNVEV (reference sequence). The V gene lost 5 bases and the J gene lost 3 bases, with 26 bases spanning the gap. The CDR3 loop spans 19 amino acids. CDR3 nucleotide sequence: TGTGCCAGCAGTCCATACCGTTCTCTGCGGGCGCCTTTCTACAATGAGCAGTTCTTC. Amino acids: CASSPYRSLRAPFYNEQFF.

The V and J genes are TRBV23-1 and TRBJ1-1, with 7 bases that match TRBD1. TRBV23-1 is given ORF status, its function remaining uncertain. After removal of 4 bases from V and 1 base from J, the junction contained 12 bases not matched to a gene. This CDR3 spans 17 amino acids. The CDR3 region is CASSPATGAAGNTEAFF. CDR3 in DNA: TGCGCCAGCAGTCCAGCCACAGGGGCAGCTGGGAACACTGAAGCTTTCTTT.

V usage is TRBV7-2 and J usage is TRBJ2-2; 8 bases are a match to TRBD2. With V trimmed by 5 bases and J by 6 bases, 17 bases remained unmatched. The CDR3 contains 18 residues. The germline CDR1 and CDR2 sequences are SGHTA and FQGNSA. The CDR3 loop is CASSPAGTSVGLAGELFF. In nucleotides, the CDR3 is TGTGCCAGCAGCCCAGCCGGGACTAGTGTTGGTCTGGCCGGGGAGCTGTTTTTT.

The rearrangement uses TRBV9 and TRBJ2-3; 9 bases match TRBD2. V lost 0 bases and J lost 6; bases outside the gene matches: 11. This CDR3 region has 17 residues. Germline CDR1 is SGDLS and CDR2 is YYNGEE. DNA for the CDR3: TGTGCCAGCAGCGTAGAAGCGGCGGGGGGGCCCCTGGATACGCAGTATTTT. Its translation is CASSVEAAGGPLDTQYF.

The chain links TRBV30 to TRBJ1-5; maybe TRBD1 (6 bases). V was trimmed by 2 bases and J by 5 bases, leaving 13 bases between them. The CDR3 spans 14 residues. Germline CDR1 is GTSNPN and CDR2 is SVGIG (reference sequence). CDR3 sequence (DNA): TGTGCCTGGAGTACTCAAGGGGGGGATCAGCCCCAGCATTTT. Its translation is CAWSTQGGDQPQHF.

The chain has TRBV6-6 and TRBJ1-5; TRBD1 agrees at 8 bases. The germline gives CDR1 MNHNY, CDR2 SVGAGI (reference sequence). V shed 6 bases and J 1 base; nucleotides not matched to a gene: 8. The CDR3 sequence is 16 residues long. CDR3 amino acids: CASSQDRASSNQPQHF. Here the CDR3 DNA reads TGTGCCAGCAGCCAGGACAGGGCGTCGAGCAATCAGCCCCAGCATTTT.

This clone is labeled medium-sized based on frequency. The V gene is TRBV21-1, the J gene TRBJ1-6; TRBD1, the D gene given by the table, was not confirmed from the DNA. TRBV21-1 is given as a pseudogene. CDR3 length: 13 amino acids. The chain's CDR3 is CASSKNMSQALHF. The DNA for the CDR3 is TGTGCCAGCAGCAAAAATATGTCTCAGGCCCTCCACTTT.

In DNA, the CDR3 is TGTGCCAGCAGCCGGTCTGGGGCCAACGTCCTGACTTTC. Translated, it gives CASSRSGANVLTF. V and J are TRBV5-6 and TRBJ2-6; D not certain. This CDR3 is built from 13 residues. Germline-derived CDR1 and CDR2 are SGHDT and YYEEEE. Trimming left V 4 bases short and J 1 base short, with 3 bases between.

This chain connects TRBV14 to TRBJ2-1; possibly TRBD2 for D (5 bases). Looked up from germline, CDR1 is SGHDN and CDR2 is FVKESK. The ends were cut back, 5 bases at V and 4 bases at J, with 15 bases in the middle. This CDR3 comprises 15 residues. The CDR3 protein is CASSIGGAWYNEQFF. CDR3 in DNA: TGTGCCAGCAGCATTGGAGGTGCGTGGTACAATGAGCAGTTCTTC.

The CDR3 loop reads CASSSDFRDTQYF. DNA for the CDR3: TGTGCCAGCAGCTCAGACTTTAGAGATACGCAGTATTTT. The rearrangement links TRBV7-3 to TRBJ2-3; unclear D gene. This CDR3 contains 13 residues. Trimming pared 4 bases from V and 5 bases from J, leaving 10 bases between. Germline V gene sequence: CDR1 SGHTA, CDR2 FQGTGA.

The CDR3: CASSPQLGEGGHETQYF. CDR3 DNA sequence: TGTGCCAGCAGCCCCCAGCTCGGGGAGGGCGGTCACGAGACCCAGTACTTC. This chain joins TRBV7-6 and TRBJ2-5; 7 nucleotides align to TRBD2. Germline V gives CDR1 SGHVS, CDR2 FNYEAQ. The CDR3 is made up of 17 amino acids. The V gene end was trimmed by 5 bases and the J gene end by 5 bases; junction bases not matched to a gene: 17.

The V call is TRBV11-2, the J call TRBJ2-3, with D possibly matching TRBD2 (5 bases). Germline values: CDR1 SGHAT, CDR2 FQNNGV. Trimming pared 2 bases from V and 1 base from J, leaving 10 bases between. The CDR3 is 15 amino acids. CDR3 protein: CASSLYGVGTDTQYF. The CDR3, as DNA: TGTGCCAGCAGCTTATACGGGGTCGGCACAGATACGCAGTATTTT.

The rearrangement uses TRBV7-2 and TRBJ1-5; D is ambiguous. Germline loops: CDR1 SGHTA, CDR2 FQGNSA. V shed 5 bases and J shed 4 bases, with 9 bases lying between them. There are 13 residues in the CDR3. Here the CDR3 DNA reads TGTGCCAGCAGCCCACGGGTAAATCAGCCCCAGCATTTT. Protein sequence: CASSPRVNQPQHF.